Here is one T cell receptor beta chain with its context. This specimen comes from a study of control samples from healthy donors and cancer patients. Data came from immunoSEQ multiplex PCR; TCRdb stores just in-frame clones and leaves some out. The sample has 45,000 or so clones; approximately 90% are singletons. The length of the CDR3 is 13 residues. J lost 6 bases, V lost 5 bases, and 2 bases had no gene match. Sequencing was carried out using PBMCs. This chain links TRBV12-3 or TRBV12-4 with TRBJ2-4; TRBD1 matches 9 bases. The TCR was taken from a woman aged 40 to 50 with head and neck cancer. CDR3 sequence reads: CASSGTGRNIQYF. Written as DNA, the CDR3 is TGTGCCAGCAGTGGGACAGGGAGAAACATTCAGTACTTC.